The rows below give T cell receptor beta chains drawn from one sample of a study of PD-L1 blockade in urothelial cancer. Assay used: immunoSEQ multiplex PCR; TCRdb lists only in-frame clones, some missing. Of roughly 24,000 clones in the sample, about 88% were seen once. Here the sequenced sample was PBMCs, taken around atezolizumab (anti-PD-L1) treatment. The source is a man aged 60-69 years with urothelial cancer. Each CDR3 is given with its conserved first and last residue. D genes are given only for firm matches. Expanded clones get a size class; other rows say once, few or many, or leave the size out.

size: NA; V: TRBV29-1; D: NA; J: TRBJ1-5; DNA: TGCAGCGTTGAAGCCGGGGGGGGCCAGCCCCAGCATTTT; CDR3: CSVEAGGGQPQHF
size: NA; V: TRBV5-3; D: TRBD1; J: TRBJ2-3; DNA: TGTGCCAGAAGCTTGAAGAGTGAGGGGGCAGTAGATACGCAGTATTTT; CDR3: CARSLKSEGAVDTQYF
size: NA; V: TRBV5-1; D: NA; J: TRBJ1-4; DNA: TGCGCCAGCAGCCCTGAGCCCGGTCTTGAAAAACTGTTTTTT; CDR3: CASSPEPGLEKLFF
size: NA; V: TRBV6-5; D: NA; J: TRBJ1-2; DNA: TGTGCCAGCAGTTACAGAGGGCCCCTGGTGGGCTACACCTTC; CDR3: CASSYRGPLVGYTF
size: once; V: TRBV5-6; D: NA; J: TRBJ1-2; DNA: TGTGCCAGCAGCGGACAGTACTATGGCTACACCTTC; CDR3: CASSGQYYGYTF
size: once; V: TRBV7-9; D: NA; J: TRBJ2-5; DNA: TGTGCCAGCAGCTTAATCTCCGGTATACAAGAGACCCAGTACTTC; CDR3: CASSLISGIQETQYF
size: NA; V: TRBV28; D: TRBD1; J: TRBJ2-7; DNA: TGTGCCAGCAGTAGAACAGGGGTTAAGAACGAGCAGTACTTC; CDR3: CASSRTGVKNEQYF
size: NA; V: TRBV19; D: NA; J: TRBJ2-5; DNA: TGTGCCAGTAGTATTGGAGCGGGCCTCGCGGAGACCCAGTACTTC; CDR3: CASSIGAGLAETQYF
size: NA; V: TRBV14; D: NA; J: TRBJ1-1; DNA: TGTGCCAGCAGCCCTCGGAACACTGAAGCTTTCTTT; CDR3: CASSPRNTEAFF
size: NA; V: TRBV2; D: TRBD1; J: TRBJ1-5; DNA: TGTGCCAGCAGTGGACAGGGGGGGAATCAGCCCCAGCATTTT; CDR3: CASSGQGGNQPQHF
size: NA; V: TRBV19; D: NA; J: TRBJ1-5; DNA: TGTGCCAGTAGTACCTCAAATCGACAGTACAATCAGCCCCAGCATTTT; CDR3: CASSTSNRQYNQPQHF
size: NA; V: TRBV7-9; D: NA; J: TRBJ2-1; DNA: TGTGCCAGCAGCGTAAGGGCGGGGTCGGGAGTACGGAATGAGCAGTTCTTC; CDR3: CASSVRAGSGVRNEQFF
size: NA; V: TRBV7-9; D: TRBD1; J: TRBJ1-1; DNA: TGTGCCAGCACCCATGAGGGGGCTTTCACTGAAGCTTTCTTT; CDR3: CASTHEGAFTEAFF
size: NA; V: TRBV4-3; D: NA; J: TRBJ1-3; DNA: TGCGCCAGCAGCCGACAATACGGCGGGGATGCTGGAAACACCATATATTTT; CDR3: CASSRQYGGDAGNTIYF
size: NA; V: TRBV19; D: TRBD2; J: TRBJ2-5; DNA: TGTGCCAGTACTAGCGGGAATTCAGAGACCCAGTACTTC; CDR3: CASTSGNSETQYF
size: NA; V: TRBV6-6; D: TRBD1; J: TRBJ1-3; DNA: TGTGCCAGCAGTCCAGGGGACAGGATCTCGGGAAACACCATATATTTT; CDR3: CASSPGDRISGNTIYF
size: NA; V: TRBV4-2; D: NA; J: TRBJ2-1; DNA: TGTGCCAGCAGCCAAGATGTCGGGGGACCCACCTACAATGAGCAGTTCTTC; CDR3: CASSQDVGGPTYNEQFF
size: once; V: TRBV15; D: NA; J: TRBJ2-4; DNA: TGTGCCACCAGCAGGTCCCGTCCTTCTATCCAAAACATTCAGTACTTC; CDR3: CATSRSRPSIQNIQYF
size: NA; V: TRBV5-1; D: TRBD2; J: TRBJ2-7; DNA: TGCGCCAGCAGCTTGGAGCAGGGGGGACTAGCGGCCGAGCAGTACTTC; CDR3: CASSLEQGGLAAEQYF
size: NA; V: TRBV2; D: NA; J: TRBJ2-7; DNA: TGTGCCAGCAGTCCCCCCGGGAGTAGGTTCGTCGGGAACGAGCAGTACTTC; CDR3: CASSPPGSRFVGNEQYF
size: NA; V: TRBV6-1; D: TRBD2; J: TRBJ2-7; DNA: TGTGCCAGCAGGACGACTAGCGGGAGCTCCTACGAGCAGTACTTC; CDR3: CASRTTSGSSYEQYF
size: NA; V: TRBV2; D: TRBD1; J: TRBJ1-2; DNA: TGTGCCAGCAGTGGACAGGGAGCTTCCTATGGCTACACCTTC; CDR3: CASSGQGASYGYTF
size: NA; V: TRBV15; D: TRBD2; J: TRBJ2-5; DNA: TGTGCCACCAGCAGAGATTTCGGACTAGCGTGGGAGACCCAGTACTTC; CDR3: CATSRDFGLAWETQYF
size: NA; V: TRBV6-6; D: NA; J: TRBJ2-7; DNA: TGTGCCAGCAGTTACTCGGGCGCGGGCGAGCAGTACTTC; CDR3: CASSYSGAGEQYF
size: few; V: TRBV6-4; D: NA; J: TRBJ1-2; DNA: TGTGCCAGCAGTGACTCCGCAGGGTCTGGCTACACCTTC; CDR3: CASSDSAGSGYTF
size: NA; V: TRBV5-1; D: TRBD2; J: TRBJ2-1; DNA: TGCGCCAGCAGCTTGGTCGGGAGGGGAGGAGACAATGAGCAGTTCTTC; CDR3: CASSLVGRGGDNEQFF
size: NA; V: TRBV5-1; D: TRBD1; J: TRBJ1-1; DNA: TGCGCCAGCAGTCAACAGGGGGCGCGGGGCACTGAAGCTTTCTTT; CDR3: CASSQQGARGTEAFF
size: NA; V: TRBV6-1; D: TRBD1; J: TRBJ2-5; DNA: TGTGCCAGCAGTCAGCGGACAGGGGGCCAAGAGACCCAGTACTTC; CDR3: CASSQRTGGQETQYF
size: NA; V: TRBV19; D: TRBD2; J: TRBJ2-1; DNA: TGTGCCACGGGACTAGGGGGGAATGAGCAGTTCTTC; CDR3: CATGLGGNEQFF
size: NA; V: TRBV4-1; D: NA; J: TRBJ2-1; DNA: TGCGCCAGCAGCCAAGACCCTTTGACAGGAAGGGATGAGCAGTTCTTC; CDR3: CASSQDPLTGRDEQFF
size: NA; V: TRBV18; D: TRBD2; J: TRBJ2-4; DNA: TGTGCCAGCTCACCACCTCAGATTACCTGGGAGGGCCCTCCAGACATTCAGTACTTC; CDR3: CASSPPQITWEGPPDIQYF
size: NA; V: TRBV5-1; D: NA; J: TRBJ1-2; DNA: TGCGCCAGCAGCTTAGGAGAGGCCGATGGCTACACCTTC; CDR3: CASSLGEADGYTF
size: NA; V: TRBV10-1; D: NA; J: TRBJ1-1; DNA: TGCGCCAGCAGTGACCCGACAAACCCAAACACTGAAGCTTTCTTT; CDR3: CASSDPTNPNTEAFF
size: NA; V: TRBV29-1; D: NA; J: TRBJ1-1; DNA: TGCAGCGTTTCCCGAGGGAGTGAAGCTTTCTTT; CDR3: CSVSRGSEAFF
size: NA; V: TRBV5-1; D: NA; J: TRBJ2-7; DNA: TGCGCCAGCAGCTGGGCAGAATCCTACGAGCAGTACTTC; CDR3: CASSWAESYEQYF
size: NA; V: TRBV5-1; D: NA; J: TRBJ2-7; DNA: TGCGCCAGCAGCTTGGTGAGCGTCCACGAGCAGTACTTC; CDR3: CASSLVSVHEQYF
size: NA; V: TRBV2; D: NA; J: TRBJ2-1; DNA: TGTGCCAGCAGACCCACTAGCAATGAGCAGTTCTTC; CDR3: CASRPTSNEQFF
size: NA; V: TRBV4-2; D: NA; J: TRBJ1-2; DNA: TGTGCCAGCAGCCAACAAGACAGCAACTATGGCTACACCTTC; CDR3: CASSQQDSNYGYTF
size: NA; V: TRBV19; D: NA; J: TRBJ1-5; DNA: TGTGCCAGTAATTTGGGACTGAAATATAGCAATCAGCCCCAGCATTTT; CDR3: CASNLGLKYSNQPQHF
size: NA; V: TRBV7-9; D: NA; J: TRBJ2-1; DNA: TGTGCCAGCAGCTTAGCTCGACAGGTGAACAATGAGCAGTTCTTC; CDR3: CASSLARQVNNEQFF
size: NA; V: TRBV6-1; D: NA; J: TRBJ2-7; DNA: TGTGCCAGCAGTGAAGAGGCCGCGTGGAGGTACTTC; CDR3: CASSEEAAWRYF
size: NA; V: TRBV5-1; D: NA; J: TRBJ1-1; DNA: TGCGCCAGCAGCCCTCAGGGACAAGGCACCGGCACTGAAGCTTTCTTT; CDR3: CASSPQGQGTGTEAFF
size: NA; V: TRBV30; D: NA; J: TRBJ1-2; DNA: TGTGCCTGGAGTGTACCGGGGACACCCTACACCTTC; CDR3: CAWSVPGTPYTF
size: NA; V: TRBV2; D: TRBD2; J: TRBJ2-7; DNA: TGTGCCAGCGGTGGGGGGGTTATCTCCTACGAGCAGTACTTC; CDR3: CASGGGVISYEQYF
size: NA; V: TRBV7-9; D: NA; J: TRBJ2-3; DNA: TGTGCCAGCAGCTTAGACAGACGCACAGATACGCAGTATTTT; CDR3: CASSLDRRTDTQYF
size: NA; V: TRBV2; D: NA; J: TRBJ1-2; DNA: TGTGCCAGCAGGGGGGACACTACTAGGGGCTCAACTAACTATGGCTACACCTTC; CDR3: CASRGDTTRGSTNYGYTF
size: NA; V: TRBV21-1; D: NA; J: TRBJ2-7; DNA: TGTGCCAGCAGCAAAGGGGTTGGGCAGAGAGTCTTCTACGAGCAGTACTTC; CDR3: CASSKGVGQRVFYEQYF
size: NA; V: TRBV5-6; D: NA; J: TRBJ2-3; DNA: TGTGCCAGCAGCTTGTCTCTACAGGGCCCAGATACGCAGTATTTT; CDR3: CASSLSLQGPDTQYF
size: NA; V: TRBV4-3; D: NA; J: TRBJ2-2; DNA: TGCGCCAGCAGCCACAGGACTGATTCGACCGGGGAGCTGTTTTTT; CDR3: CASSHRTDSTGELFF
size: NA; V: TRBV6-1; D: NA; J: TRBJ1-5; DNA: TGTGCCAGCAGTGAACCGGCAAAGACAGAACCAACTTATCAGCCCCAGCATTTT; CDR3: CASSEPAKTEPTYQPQHF
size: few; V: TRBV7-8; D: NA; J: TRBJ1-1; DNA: TGTGCCAGCACCTGGGGGGGGCCCACTGAAGCTTTCTTT; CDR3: CASTWGGPTEAFF
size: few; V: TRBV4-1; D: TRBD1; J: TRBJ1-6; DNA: TGCGCCAGCAGCCCAGCCGGGACAGGCAATTCACCCCTCCACTTT; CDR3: CASSPAGTGNSPLHF